The source of this T cell receptor (beta chain) is a study of blood T cell repertoires in COVID-19. The age range of participants was about 18 to 95 years, with residence in around 22 US areas. The CDR3 runs to 15 residues. Per the germline V gene, CDR1 is LGHDT and CDR2 is YNNKEL (reference sequence). Trimming stripped 0 bases from V and 4 bases from J, with 12 bases between. The protocol was immunoSEQ multiplex PCR, while the TCRdb copy is restricted to in-frame clones and leaves out a portion. The table has 250,000 to 300,000 clones, about nine tenths seen once. The source of this sequence is a woman aged 35 to 49 with acute COVID-19. The chain joins TRBV3-1 (or the pseudogene TRBV3-2) to TRBJ1-2; D unresolved. Sequenced: PBMCs or T cells enriched from blood (not recorded which). The CDR3: CASSQDRGSGYGYTF. The CDR3 region has the DNA TGTGCCAGCAGCCAAGATCGGGGAAGCGGCTATGGCTACACCTTC.